The T cell receptor beta chain under discussion was sequenced for a study of cytomegalovirus exposure and HLA in healthy donors. The PCR contained 60 Vbeta and 13 Jbeta primers. Some clones are missing from TCRdb's copy, which holds only in-frame ones; the method was immunoSEQ multiplex PCR. The sample records about 160,000 clones, approximately 78% being singletons. Germline V gene data show CDR1 as LNHDA and CDR2 as SQIVND (reference sequence). CDR3 length: 13 residues. V was shortened by 3 bases and J by 4 bases, with 9 bases between the two germline ends. V usage is TRBV19 and J usage is TRBJ1-1; no clear D. The TCR was taken from a male donor in good health and CMV-seropositive. Sequencing was done on a sample of PBMCs. The CDR3 protein is CASSIQTGTEAFF. The CDR3 region has the DNA TGTGCCAGTAGTATCCAAACCGGCACTGAAGCTTTCTTT.